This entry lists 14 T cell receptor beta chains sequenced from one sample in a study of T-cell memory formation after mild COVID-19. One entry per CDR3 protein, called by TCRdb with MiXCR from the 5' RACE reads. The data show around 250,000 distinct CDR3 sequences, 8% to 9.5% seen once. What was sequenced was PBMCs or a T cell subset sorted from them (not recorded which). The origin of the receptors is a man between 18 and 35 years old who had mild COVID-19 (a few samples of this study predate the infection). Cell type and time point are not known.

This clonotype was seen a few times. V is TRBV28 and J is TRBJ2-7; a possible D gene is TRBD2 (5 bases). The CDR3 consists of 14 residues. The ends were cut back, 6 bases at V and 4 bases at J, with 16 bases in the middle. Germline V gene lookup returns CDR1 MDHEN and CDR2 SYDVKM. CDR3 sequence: CASRQAGERYEQYV. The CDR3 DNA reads TGTGCCAGCAGGCAGGCAGGAGAGCGGTACGAGCAGTACGTC.

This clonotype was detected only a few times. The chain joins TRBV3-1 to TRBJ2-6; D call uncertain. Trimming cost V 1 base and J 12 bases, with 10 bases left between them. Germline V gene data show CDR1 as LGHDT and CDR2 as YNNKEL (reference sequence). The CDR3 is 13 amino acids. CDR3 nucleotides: TGTGCCAGCAGCCAAGCCCCCAAACTCGTCCTGACTTTC. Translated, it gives CASSQAPKLVLTF.

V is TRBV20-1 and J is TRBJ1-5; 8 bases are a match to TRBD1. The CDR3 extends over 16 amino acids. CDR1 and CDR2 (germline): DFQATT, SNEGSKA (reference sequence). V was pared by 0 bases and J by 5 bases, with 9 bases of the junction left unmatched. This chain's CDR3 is CSARDRRTGFYQPQHF. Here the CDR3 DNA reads TGCAGTGCTAGAGATCGCAGGACAGGGTTTTATCAGCCCCAGCATTTT.

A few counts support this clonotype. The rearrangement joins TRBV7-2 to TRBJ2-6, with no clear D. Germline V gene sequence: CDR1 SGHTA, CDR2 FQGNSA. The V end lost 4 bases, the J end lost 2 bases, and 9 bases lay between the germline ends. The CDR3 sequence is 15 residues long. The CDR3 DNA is TGTGCCAGCAGCTCAGTTGAAACTGGGGCCAACGTCCTGACTTTC. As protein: CASSSVETGANVLTF.

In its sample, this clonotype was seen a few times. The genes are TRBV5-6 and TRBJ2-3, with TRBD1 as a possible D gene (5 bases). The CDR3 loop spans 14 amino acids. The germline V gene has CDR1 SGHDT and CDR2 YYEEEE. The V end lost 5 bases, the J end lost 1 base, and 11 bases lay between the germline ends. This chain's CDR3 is CASRATVGTDTQYF. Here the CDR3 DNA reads TGTGCCAGCAGGGCGACAGTTGGCACAGATACGCAGTATTTT. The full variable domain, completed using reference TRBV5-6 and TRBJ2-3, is DAGVTQSPTHLIKTRGQQVTLRCSPKSGHDTVSWYQQALGQGPQFIFQYYEEEERQRGNFPDRFSGHQFPNYSSELNVNALLLGDSALYLCASRATVGTDTQYFGPGTRLTVL.

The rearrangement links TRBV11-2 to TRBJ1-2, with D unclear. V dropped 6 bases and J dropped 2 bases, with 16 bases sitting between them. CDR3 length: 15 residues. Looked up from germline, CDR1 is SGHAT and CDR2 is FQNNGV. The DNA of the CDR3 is TGTGCCAGCAGGCCTCTTGGAGGTCCCAACTATGGCTACACCTTC. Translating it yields CASRPLGGPNYGYTF.

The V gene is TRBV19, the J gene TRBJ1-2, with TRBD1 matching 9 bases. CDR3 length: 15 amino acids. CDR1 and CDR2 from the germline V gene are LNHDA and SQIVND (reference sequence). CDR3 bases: TGTGCAATCAGGACAGGGGCGACCTCCCCCTATGGCTACACCTTC. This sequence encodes CAIRTGATSPYGYTF.

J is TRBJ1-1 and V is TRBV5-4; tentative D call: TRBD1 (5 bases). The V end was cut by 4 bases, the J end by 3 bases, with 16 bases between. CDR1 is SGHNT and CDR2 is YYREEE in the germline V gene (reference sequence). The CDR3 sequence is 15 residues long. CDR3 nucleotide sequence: TGTGCCAGCAGCCTCAGGGCTATGGAGTACACTGAAGCTTTCTTT. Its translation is CASSLRAMEYTEAFF.

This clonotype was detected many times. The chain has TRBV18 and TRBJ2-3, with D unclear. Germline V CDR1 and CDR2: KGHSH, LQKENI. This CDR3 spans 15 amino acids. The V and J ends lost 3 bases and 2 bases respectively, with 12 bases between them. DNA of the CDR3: TGTGCCAGCTCACCGGACGGACGAATCACAGATACGCAGTATTTT. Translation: CASSPDGRITDTQYF.

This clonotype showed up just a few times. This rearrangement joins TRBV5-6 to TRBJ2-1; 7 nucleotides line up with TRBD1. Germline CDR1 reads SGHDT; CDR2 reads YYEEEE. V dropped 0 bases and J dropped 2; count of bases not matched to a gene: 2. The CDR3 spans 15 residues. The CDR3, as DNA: TGTGCCAGCAGCTTGGAGCAGGGGGCCTACAATGAGCAGTTCTTC. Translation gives CASSLEQGAYNEQFF.

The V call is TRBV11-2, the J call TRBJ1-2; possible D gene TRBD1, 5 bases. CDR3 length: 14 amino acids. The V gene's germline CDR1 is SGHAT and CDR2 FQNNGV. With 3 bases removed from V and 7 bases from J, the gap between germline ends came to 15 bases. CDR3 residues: CASSFTGTLGGYTF. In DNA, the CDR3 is TGTGCCAGCAGCTTTACCGGGACCCTGGGTGGCTACACCTTC.

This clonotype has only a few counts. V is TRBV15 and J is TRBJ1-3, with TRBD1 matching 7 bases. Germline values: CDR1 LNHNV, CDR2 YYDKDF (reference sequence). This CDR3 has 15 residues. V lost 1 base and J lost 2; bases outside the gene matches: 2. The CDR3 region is CATSRVTGAGNTIYF. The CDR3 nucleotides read TGTGCCACCAGCAGAGTTACAGGGGCTGGAAACACCATATATTTT.

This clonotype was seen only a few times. The CDR3 sequence is CASSLALQGYNEQFF. The CDR3 bases are TGCGCCAGCAGCTTGGCTTTACAGGGCTACAATGAGCAGTTCTTC. The V and J genes are TRBV5-1 and TRBJ2-1; possible D gene TRBD1, 6 bases. V was shortened by 0 bases and J by 3 bases, with 10 bases between the two germline ends. Germline-derived CDR1 and CDR2 are SGHRS and YFSETQ. The CDR3 length is 15 residues.

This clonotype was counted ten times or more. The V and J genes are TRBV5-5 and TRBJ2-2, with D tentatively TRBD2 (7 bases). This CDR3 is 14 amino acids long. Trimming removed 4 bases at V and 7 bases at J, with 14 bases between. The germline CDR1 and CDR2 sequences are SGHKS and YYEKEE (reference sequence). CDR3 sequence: CASSPGERGGELFF. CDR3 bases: TGTGCCAGCAGCCCAGGGGAGCGGGGCGGGGAGCTGTTTTTT.